Following are 16 T cell receptor beta chains from one sample sequenced in a study of blood T cell repertoires in COVID-19. Here immunoSEQ multiplex PCR was the method, and the copy in TCRdb shows in-frame clones only, minus some. The sample lists a few hundred thousand clones; over 70% were seen once. The specimen sequenced was peripheral blood. The origin of the receptors is a man aged 50 to 59 with active or convalescent COVID-19.

The rearrangement joins TRBV20-1 to TRBJ2-3, with unresolved D. This CDR3 spans 13 amino acids. Trimming stripped 3 bases from V and 1 base from J, with 8 bases between. Germline V CDR1 and CDR2: DFQATT, SNEGSKA (reference sequence). In DNA form, the CDR3 reads TGCAGTGCTAGTCTCTATCGCACAGATACGCAGTATTTT. Its protein is CSASLYRTDTQYF.

This chain uses TRBV13 with TRBJ2-7, with 12 bases matching TRBD2. The CDR3 sequence is 17 residues long. Germline V gene lookup returns CDR1 PRHDT and CDR2 FYEKMQ (reference sequence). V lost 1 base to trimming and J lost 0 bases; unmatched junction nucleotides: 4. CDR3 DNA sequence: TGTGCCAGCAGCTTAGCAGGACTAGCGGGGAACTCCTACGAGCAGTACTTC. Translated: CASSLAGLAGNSYEQYF.

The CDR3 protein is CASSPDTRTDTQYF. The CDR3, as DNA: TGTGCCAGCAGCCCCGACACCCGCACAGATACGCAGTATTTT. This sequence joins TRBV13 and TRBJ2-3; D gene unclear. The V and J ends lost 5 bases and 1 base respectively, with 10 bases between them. CDR1 and CDR2 from the germline V gene are PRHDT and FYEKMQ (reference sequence). CDR3 size: 14 residues. Supplemented by reference TRBV13 and TRBJ2-3, the full variable domain reads AAGVIQSPRHLIKEKRETATLKCYPIPRHDTVYWYQQGPGQDPQFLISFYEKMQSDKGSIPDRFSAQQFSDYHSELNMSSLELGDSALYFCASSPDTRTDTQYFGPGTRLTVL.

This clone was observed a handful of times. V usage is TRBV2 and J usage is TRBJ1-2; possible D gene TRBD1, 5 bases. This CDR3 comprises 13 residues. V lost 7 bases, J lost 5 bases, and 14 bases lay in between. CDR1 is SNHLY, CDR2 FYNNEI, per germline. The CDR3 is CASTQPPGYGYTF. The CDR3 DNA is TGTGCCAGCACCCAACCCCCAGGGTATGGCTACACCTTC.

The chain recombines TRBV27 with TRBJ2-7, with 9 positions matching TRBD2. Germline V gene data show CDR1 as MNHEY and CDR2 as SMNVEV (reference sequence). The CDR3 covers 16 residues. Trimming removed 3 bases from V and 3 bases from J; junction bases left unmatched: 9. CDR3 loop: CASSFALAGVNYEQYF. In DNA, the CDR3 is TGTGCCAGCAGTTTCGCTTTAGCGGGGGTTAACTACGAGCAGTACTTC.

This chain uses TRBV5-1 with TRBJ2-5; D perhaps matches TRBD1 (6 bases). Germline CDR1 reads SGHRS; CDR2 reads YFSETQ. V lost 4 bases and J 5 bases, leaving 15 bases between the germline ends. This CDR3 has 14 amino acids. CDR3 amino acids: CASSLTGFTETQYF. Here the CDR3 DNA reads TGCGCCAGCAGCCTAACAGGGTTCACGGAGACCCAGTACTTC.

This chain links TRBV11-2 with TRBJ1-1, with D perhaps TRBD1 (5 bases). The V and J ends lost 2 bases and 3 bases respectively, with 19 bases between them. The CDR3 totals 17 residues. Germline loops: CDR1 SGHAT, CDR2 FQNNGV. The CDR3 DNA is TGTGCCAGCAGCTTAACGGGACTTCGGGGATTGGACACTGAAGCTTTCTTT. Its translation: CASSLTGLRGLDTEAFF.

The chain uses TRBV19 and TRBJ2-7, with TRBD1 matching 7 bases. Germline V gene data show CDR1 as LNHDA and CDR2 as SQIVND (reference sequence). The V segment lost 4 bases and the J segment 6 bases; nucleotides outside the gene matches: 18. The CDR3 runs 17 residues. CDR3 nucleotide sequence: TGTGCCAGTAGTAGGGCGACCGGGGACAGCTACGGGTCCGAGCAGTACTTC. Translating it yields CASSRATGDSYGSEQYF.

In this sample, this clone turned up once. The chain combines TRBV7-8 with TRBJ1-5; D call uncertain. Germline V gene sequence: CDR1 SGHVS, CDR2 FQNEAQ. Trimming stripped 1 base from V and 6 bases from J, with 13 bases between. The CDR3 covers 15 residues. The CDR3 DNA reads as TGTGCCAGCAGCTTAGTAGCATTTACCAGTCAGCCCCAGCATTTT. It translates to CASSLVAFTSQPQHF.

V gene TRBV6-5 combines with J gene TRBJ1-3; 8 positions agree with TRBD1. This CDR3 region has 15 residues. V dropped 6 bases and J dropped 4; count of bases not matched to a gene: 8. CDR1 MNHEY and CDR2 SVGAGI come from the germline V gene. CDR3 bases: TGTGCCAGCAGCCTCCCCCAGGGGGCGGGAAACACCATATATTTT. This translates into CASSLPQGAGNTIYF.

The V call is TRBV7-2, the J call TRBJ2-3, with 9 bases fitting TRBD2. CDR1 is SGHTA and CDR2 is FQGNSA in the germline V gene. J was trimmed by 5 bases and V by 6 bases; bases with no gene match: 9. The CDR3 contains 15 residues. The chain's CDR3 is CASRPAGSGRDTQYF. The CDR3 nucleotides read TGTGCCAGCAGACCCGCAGGTAGCGGGAGAGATACGCAGTATTTT.

The chain combines TRBV5-4 with TRBJ2-7, with TRBD2 matching 8 bases. Germline V CDR1 and CDR2: SGHNT, YYREEE (reference sequence). V trimming: 4 bases; J trimming: 2 bases; junction bases outside the gene matches: 8. The CDR3 has 15 amino acids. CDR3 in DNA: TGTGCCAGCAGCCCGGGGGGGATAGGGGCCTACGAGCAGTACTTC. It encodes CASSPGGIGAYEQYF.

The chain combines TRBV6-5 with TRBJ1-1, with D possibly TRBD1 on 6 matching bases. Germline lookup yields CDR1 MNHEY and CDR2 SVGAGI. The CDR3 spans 13 residues. Trimming removed 6 bases at V and 0 bases at J, with 8 bases between. DNA of the CDR3: TGTGCCAGCAGCAGGGACATGAACACTGAAGCTTTCTTT. It encodes CASSRDMNTEAFF.

The V and J genes are TRBV11-2 and TRBJ1-1, with D unclear. The CDR3 runs to 14 residues. Looked up from germline, CDR1 is SGHAT and CDR2 is FQNNGV. V shed 4 bases and J shed 0 bases, with 9 bases lying between them. Written as DNA, the CDR3 is TGTGCCAGCAGCTCAGAGACATTGAACACTGAAGCTTTCTTT. Translation: CASSSETLNTEAFF.

CDR3 sequence (DNA): TGTGCCAGTCAGACTAGCATTTCCTCCTACAATGAGCAGTTCTTC. Amino acid sequence: CASQTSISSYNEQFF. This sequence joins TRBV19 and TRBJ2-1, with TRBD2 identical over 7 bases. This CDR3 is built from 15 residues. CDR1 LNHDA and CDR2 SQIVND come from the germline V gene (reference sequence). V gave up 8 bases and J gave up 0 bases; unmatched junction bases: 7.

This clone was seen only a few times. The J gene is TRBJ1-6, the V gene TRBV14; maybe TRBD1 (6 bases). The CDR3 has 15 amino acids. The V and J ends lost 0 bases and 10 bases respectively, with 13 bases between them. CDR1 is SGHDN and CDR2 is FVKESK in the germline V gene. The CDR3 coding sequence is TGTGCCAGCAGCCAAGAGGGGACAAGAAGATCACCCCTCCACTTT. It translates to CASSQEGTRRSPLHF.